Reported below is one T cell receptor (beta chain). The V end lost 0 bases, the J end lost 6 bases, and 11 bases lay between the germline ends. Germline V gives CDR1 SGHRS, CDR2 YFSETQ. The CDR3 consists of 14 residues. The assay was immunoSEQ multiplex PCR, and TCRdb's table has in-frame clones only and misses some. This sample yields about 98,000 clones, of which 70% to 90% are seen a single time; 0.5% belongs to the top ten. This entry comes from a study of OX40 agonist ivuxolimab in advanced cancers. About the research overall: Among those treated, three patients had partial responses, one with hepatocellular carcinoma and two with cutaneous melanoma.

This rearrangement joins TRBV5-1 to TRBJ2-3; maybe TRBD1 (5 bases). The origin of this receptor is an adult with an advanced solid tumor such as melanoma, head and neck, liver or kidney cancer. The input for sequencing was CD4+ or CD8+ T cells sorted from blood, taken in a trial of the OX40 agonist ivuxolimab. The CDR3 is CASSLGGGSDTQYF. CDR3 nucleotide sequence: TGCGCCAGCAGCTTGGGGGGCGGTTCCGATACGCAGTATTTT.